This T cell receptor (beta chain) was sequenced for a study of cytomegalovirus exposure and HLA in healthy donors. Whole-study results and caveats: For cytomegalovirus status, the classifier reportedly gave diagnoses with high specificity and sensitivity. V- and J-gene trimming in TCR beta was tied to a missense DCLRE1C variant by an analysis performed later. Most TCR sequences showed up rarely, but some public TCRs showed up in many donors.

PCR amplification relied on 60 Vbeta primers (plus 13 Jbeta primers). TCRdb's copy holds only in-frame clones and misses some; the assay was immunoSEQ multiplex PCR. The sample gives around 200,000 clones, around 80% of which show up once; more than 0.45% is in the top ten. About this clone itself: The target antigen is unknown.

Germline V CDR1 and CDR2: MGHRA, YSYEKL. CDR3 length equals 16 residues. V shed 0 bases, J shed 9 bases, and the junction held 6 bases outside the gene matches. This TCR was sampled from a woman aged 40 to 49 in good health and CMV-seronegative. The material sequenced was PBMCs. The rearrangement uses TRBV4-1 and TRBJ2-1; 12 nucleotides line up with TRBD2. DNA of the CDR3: TGCGCCAGCAGCCAAGAAGGACTAGCGGGGTCGCGTGAGCAGTTCTTC. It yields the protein CASSQEGLAGSREQFF.